This TCR beta chain was profiled in a study of radiotherapy plus CTLA-4 blockade in lung cancer. Overall study: Objective responses were observed in about 17% of patients, and disease control was achieved by over 30%. Regarding the study as a whole: An expansion of tumor-derived TCR clones occurred in blood after radiotherapy plus ipilimumab.

Looked up from germline, CDR1 is MNHNY and CDR2 is SVGAGI (reference sequence). Between the trimmed V and J ends, which lost 6 bases and 0 bases, there was a span of 12 bases. This CDR3 contains 15 residues. Profiled with immunoSEQ multiplex PCR; TCRdb holds only in-frame clones, not every one. Of some 78,000 clones in the sample, around nine tenths were seen once. On this clone itself: Its antigen is unidentified.

This TCR derives from a human donor with non-small cell lung cancer who had stable disease on radiotherapy plus ipilimumab. The specimen was peripheral blood, collected from a patient treated with radiotherapy plus ipilimumab. The chain uses TRBV6-6 and TRBJ1-5; D may be TRBD1 (6 bases). The CDR3 coding sequence is TGTGCCAGCAGACCCGGACAGTATAGCAATCAGCCCCAGCATTTT. Its protein is CASRPGQYSNQPQHF.